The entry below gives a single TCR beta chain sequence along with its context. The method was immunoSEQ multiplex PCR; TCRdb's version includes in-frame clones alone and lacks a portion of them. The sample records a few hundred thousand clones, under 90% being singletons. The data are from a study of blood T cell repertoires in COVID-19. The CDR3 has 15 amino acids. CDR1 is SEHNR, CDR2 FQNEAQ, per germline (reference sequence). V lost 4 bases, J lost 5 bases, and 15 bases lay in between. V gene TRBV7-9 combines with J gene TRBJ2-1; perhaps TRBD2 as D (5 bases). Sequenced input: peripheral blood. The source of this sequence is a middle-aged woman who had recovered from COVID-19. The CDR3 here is CASSSDSLKHNEQFF. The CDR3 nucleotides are TGTGCCAGCAGCTCGGACTCACTTAAACACAATGAGCAGTTCTTC.